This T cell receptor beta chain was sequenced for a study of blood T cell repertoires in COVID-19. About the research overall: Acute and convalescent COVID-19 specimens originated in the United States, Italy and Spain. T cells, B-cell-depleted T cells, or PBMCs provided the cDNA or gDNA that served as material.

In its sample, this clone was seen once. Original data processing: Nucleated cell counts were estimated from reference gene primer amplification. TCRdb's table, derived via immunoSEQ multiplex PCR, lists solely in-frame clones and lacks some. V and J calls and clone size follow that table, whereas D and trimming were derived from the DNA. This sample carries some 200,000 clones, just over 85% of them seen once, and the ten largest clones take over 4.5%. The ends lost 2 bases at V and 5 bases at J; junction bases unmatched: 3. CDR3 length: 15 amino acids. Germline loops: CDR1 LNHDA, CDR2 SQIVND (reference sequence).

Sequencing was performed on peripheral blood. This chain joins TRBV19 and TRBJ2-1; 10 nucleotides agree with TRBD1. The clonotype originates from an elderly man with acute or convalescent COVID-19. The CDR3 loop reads CASSIYGTGDNEQFF. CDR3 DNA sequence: TGTGCCAGTAGTATATATGGGACAGGGGACAATGAGCAGTTCTTC.